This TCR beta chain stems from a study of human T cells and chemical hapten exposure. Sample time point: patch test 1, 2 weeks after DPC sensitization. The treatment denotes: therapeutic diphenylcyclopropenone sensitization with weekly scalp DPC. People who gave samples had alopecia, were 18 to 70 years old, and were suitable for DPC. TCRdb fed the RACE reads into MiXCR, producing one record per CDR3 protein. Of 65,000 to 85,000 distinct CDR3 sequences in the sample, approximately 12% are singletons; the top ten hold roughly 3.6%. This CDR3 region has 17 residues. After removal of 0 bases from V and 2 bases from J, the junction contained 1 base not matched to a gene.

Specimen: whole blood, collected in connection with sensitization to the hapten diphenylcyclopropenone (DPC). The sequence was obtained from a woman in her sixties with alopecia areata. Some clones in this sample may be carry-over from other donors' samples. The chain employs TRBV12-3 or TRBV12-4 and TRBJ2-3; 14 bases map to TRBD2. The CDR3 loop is CASSLAGLAGDTDTQYF. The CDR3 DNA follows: TGTGCCAGCAGTTTAGCGGGACTAGCGGGGGACACAGATACGCAGTATTTT.